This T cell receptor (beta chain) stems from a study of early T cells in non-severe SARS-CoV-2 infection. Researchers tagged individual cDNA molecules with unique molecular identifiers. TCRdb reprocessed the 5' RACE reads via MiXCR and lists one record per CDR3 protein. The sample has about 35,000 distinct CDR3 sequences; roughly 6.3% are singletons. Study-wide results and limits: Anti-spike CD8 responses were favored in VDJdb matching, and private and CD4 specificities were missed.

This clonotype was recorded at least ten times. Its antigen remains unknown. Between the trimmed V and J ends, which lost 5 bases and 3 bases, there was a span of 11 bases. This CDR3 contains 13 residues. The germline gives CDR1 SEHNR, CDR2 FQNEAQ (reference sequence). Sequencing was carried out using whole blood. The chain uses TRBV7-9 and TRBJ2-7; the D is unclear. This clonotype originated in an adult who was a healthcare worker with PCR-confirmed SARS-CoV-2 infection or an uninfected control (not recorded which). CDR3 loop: CASSHGSRYEQYF. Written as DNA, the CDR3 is TGTGCCAGCAGCCACGGGTCCCGCTACGAGCAGTACTTC.